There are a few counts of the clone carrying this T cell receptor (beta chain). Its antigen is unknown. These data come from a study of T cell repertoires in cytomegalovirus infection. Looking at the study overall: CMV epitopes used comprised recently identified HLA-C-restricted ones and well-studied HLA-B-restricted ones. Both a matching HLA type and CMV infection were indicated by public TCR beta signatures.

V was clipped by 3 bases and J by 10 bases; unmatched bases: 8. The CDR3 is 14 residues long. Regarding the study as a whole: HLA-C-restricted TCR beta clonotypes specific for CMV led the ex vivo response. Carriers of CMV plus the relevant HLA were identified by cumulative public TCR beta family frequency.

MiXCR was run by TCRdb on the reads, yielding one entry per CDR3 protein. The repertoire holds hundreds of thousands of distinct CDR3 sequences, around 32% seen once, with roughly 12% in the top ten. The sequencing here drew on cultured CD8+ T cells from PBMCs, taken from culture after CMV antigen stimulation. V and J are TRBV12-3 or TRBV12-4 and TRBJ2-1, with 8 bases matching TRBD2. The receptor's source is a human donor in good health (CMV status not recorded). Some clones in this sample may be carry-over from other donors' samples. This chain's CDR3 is CASSFMASSGEQFF. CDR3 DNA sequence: TGTGCCAGCAGTTTTATGGCGTCTAGCGGGGAGCAGTTCTTC.